The rows below give T cell receptor beta chains drawn from one sample of a study of beta chain features in type 1 diabetes. The method was immunoSEQ multiplex PCR; TCRdb's version includes in-frame clones alone and lacks a portion of them. The sample carries 450,000 to 550,000 clones, over 25% recorded once. Material: naive CD4+ T cells from blood. The receptor set was obtained from a man aged 18 to 30 in good health. Each CDR3 is given with its conserved first and last residue. The D gene is left open where the match is weak. Expanded clones are given a class, and other clones once, few, many or no size at all.

CDR3 length	clone size	V gene	D gene	J gene	CDR3 DNA	CDR3 protein
17	-	TRBV9	-	TRBJ2-3	TGTGCCAGCAGCGTAGATGGTAGACTCCCTAGCACAGATACGCAGTATTTT	CASSVDGRLPSTDTQYF
14	-	TRBV15	-	TRBJ1-2	TGTGCCACCAGCAGAGGCGACCTCAGGGCGCGGTACACCTTC	CATSRGDLRARYTF
13	-	TRBV7-2	TRBD2	TRBJ2-7	TGTGCCAGCGGTAGCGGGAATCGTTACGAGCAGTACTTC	CASGSGNRYEQYF
15	few	TRBV5-1	TRBD2	TRBJ2-7	TGCGCCAGCAGCTTATTAACGGGGGGTTCCTACGAGCAGTACTTC	CASSLLTGGSYEQYF
12	-	TRBV30	TRBD1	TRBJ1-5	TGTGCCTGGAGTGACAGGGGCCAGCCCCAGCATTTT	CAWSDRGQPQHF
13	-	TRBV6-1	TRBD1	TRBJ2-7	TGTGCCAGCCGCCGACAGGGGATGCACGAGCAGTACTTC	CASRRQGMHEQYF
14	few	TRBV30	TRBD1	TRBJ2-3	TGTGCCTGGAGCGCGGACAGGTATCAGGATACGCAGTATTTT	CAWSADRYQDTQYF
14	few	TRBV29-1	-	TRBJ1-1	TGCAGCGTCAAAACCGACAGCGCGTACACTGAAGCTTTCTTT	CSVKTDSAYTEAFF
15	few	TRBV28	TRBD2	TRBJ2-7	TGTGCCAGCAGTTTACCGGGACTACGGCTGGGAGAGCAGTACTTC	CASSLPGLRLGEQYF
17	few	TRBV15	TRBD1	TRBJ2-2	TGTGCCACCAGCAGGGGCCGGGACAGGCCCCGTCACGGGGAGCTGTTTTTT	CATSRGRDRPRHGELFF
15	-	TRBV9	-	TRBJ2-1	TGTGCCAGCAGCGTAGGAGGATATACCTACAATGAGCAGTTCTTC	CASSVGGYTYNEQFF
16	few	TRBV7-9	TRBD2	TRBJ2-2	TGTGCCAGCAGCTCTCGGACTAGCGGGACTGCCGGGGAGCTGTTTTTT	CASSSRTSGTAGELFF
12	-	TRBV30	-	TRBJ2-1	TGTGCCTGGAGTGTCACCAGCGGCGAGCAGTTCTTC	CAWSVTSGEQFF
16	once	TRBV7-3	TRBD1	TRBJ1-1	TGTGCCAGCAGCTTAGCCCCGGGACAGGGGAGGACTGAAGCTTTCTTT	CASSLAPGQGRTEAFF
12	-	TRBV5-1	-	TRBJ2-7	TGCGCCAGCAGCTACCAGGGTTACGAGCAGTACTTC	CASSYQGYEQYF
15	-	TRBV7-9	-	TRBJ2-1	TGTGCCAGCAAAATCCAACCCCACAGTTACAATGAGCAGTTCTTC	CASKIQPHSYNEQFF
14	-	TRBV2	-	TRBJ2-5	TGTGCCAGCAGTAAAGAAGTGGGGGCGGAGACCCAGTACTTC	CASSKEVGAETQYF
15	-	TRBV30	-	TRBJ1-5	TGTGCCTGGAGTGTAGGCAGTGTTAGCAATCAGCCCCAGCATTTT	CAWSVGSVSNQPQHF
12	few	TRBV7-9	-	TRBJ2-5	TGTGCCAGCACCGTGACAGGAGAGACCCAGTACTTC	CASTVTGETQYF
16	-	TRBV29-1	-	TRBJ2-1	TGCAGCGTTGAAGATCCTTCGGGCGGAACCTACAATGAGCAGTTCTTC	CSVEDPSGGTYNEQFF
14	-	TRBV15	-	TRBJ2-5	TGTGCCACCAGGGGCGGGAACCTGGGAAAGACCCAGTACTTC	CATRGGNLGKTQYF
14	-	TRBV9	-	TRBJ2-1	TGTGCCAGCAGCGTAGATACAGGGTTCAATGAGCAGTTCTTC	CASSVDTGFNEQFF
14	few	TRBV29-1	-	TRBJ1-2	TGCAGCGATTGGGGCTTGCGGACTAACTATGGCTACACCTTC	CSDWGLRTNYGYTF
18	-	TRBV19	-	TRBJ2-6	TGTGCCAGTAGTACGACGACAGGGACTCGAACTGGGGCCAACGTCCTGACTTTC	CASSTTTGTRTGANVLTF
13	-	TRBV21-1	-	TRBJ2-4	TGTGCCAGCAGCAAAACGACCAAAAACATTCAGTACTTC	CASSKTTKNIQYF
15	few	TRBV7-2	TRBD1	TRBJ1-5	TGTGCCAGCAGCCCCAGGGGGGCCGCCAATCAGCCCCAGCATTTT	CASSPRGAANQPQHF
14	few	TRBV5-1	-	TRBJ2-2	TGCGCCAGCAGCCAGTTGGCGAACACCGGGGAGCTGTTTTTT	CASSQLANTGELFF
14	few	TRBV30	TRBD2	TRBJ2-2	TGTGCCTGGAGTGTACGACTAGCGACCGGGGAGCTGTTTTTT	CAWSVRLATGELFF
12	-	TRBV6-6	-	TRBJ2-5	TGTGCCAGCAGTTACCCCCGGGAGACCCAGTACTTC	CASSYPRETQYF
16	once	TRBV4-3	TRBD1	TRBJ2-1	TGCGCCAGCAGCCAAGAAGGCAGGGGGACCTACAATGAGCAGTTCTTC	CASSQEGRGTYNEQFF
13	-	TRBV29-1	-	TRBJ2-5	TGCAGCGTTGAACGAGCGGACCAAGAGACCCAGTACTTC	CSVERADQETQYF
15	few	TRBV29-1	TRBD2	TRBJ2-1	TGCAGCTTCCAATTCAGTCTAGCGGTCTACAATGAGCAGTTCTTC	CSFQFSLAVYNEQFF
15	-	TRBV5-4	TRBD2	TRBJ2-7	TGTGCCAGCAGCACTCGGACTAGCGGAGGAAAGGAGCAGTACTTC	CASSTRTSGGKEQYF
13	-	TRBV6-6	-	TRBJ2-7	TGTGCCACCGCCGGAGGGGCGGCCTACGAGCAGTACTTC	CATAGGAAYEQYF